This T cell receptor (beta chain) was captured in a study of cytomegalovirus exposure and HLA in healthy donors. Study-level results: It was confirmed in vitro that a few of the CMV-associated chains were specific for CMV antigens. In a later analysis, first-cohort TCR clusters were found to tend to co-occur in the 130 or so validation repertoires.

A single count supports this clone. Its antigen is still unknown. The germline CDR1 and CDR2 sequences are WNHNN and SYGVQD (reference sequence). V was shortened by 0 bases and J by 13 bases, with 16 bases between the two germline ends. The CDR3 contains 13 residues. Donors were drawn from the approximately 120-subject validation cohort, separate from the approximately 680-subject first cohort. Profiling relied on immunoSEQ multiplex PCR, and the TCRdb table lists in-frame clones only, not all of them. The sample holds roughly 120,000 clones; around nine tenths are singletons and the top ten take 1.5% to 2%.

V and J are TRBV10-1 and TRBJ2-7, with D maybe TRBD2 (5 bases). The receptor was isolated from a young woman in good health and CMV-seronegative. Sequences were obtained from PBMCs. As DNA, the CDR3 is TGCGCCAGCAGTGAGTCCCCACGGGGAAGGATTTACTTC. Its translation is CASSESPRGRIYF.